Each of the 19 T cell receptor beta chains below was sequenced from the same sample in a study of cytomegalovirus exposure and HLA in healthy donors. The PCR ran on 60 Vbeta and 13 Jbeta primers. Profiling relied on immunoSEQ multiplex PCR, and the TCRdb table lists in-frame clones only, not all of them. This repertoire comprises about 54,000 clones; its ten largest clones make up approximately 6.9%. Material: PBMCs. These receptors came from a woman in her thirties or forties in good health and CMV-seronegative.

The chain employs TRBV18 and TRBJ2-2, with TRBD2 matching over 10 bases. Germline CDR1 and CDR2: KGHSH and LQKENI. There are 15 residues in the CDR3. Losses at the gene ends were 5 bases for V and 3 bases for J; bases not matched to a gene: 3. CDR3 nucleotide sequence: TGTGCCAGCTCATTCCTAGCGGGGGACACCGGGGAGCTGTTTTTT. Amino acid sequence: CASSFLAGDTGELFF.

J is TRBJ1-1 and V is TRBV28; maybe TRBD1 (6 bases). This CDR3 region has 14 residues. The V gene's germline CDR1 is MDHEN and CDR2 SYDVKM. Trimming pared 6 bases from V and 3 bases from J, leaving 14 bases between. The CDR3 DNA reads TGTGCCAGCAGCACGGCTCAGGGGTACACTGAAGCTTTCTTT. Protein sequence: CASSTAQGYTEAFF.

The V call is TRBV9, the J call TRBJ2-3, with D hard to call. The germline gives CDR1 SGDLS, CDR2 YYNGEE. The CDR3 is made up of 16 amino acids. The ends were cut back, 4 bases at V and 0 bases at J, with 15 bases in the middle. CDR3 nucleotide sequence: TGTGCCAGCAGCTCAGGTCCTGATACTAGCACAGATACGCAGTATTTT. This translates into CASSSGPDTSTDTQYF.

The chain links TRBV2 to TRBJ1-2, with 8 nucleotides matching TRBD1. The germline gives CDR1 SNHLY, CDR2 FYNNEI. Trimming removed 6 bases from V and 3 bases from J; junction bases left unmatched: 6. This CDR3 contains 14 residues. CDR3 nucleotides: TGTGCCAGCAGGGGGACAGGCGGTGACTATGGCTACACCTTC. Translated: CASRGTGGDYGYTF.

The genes are TRBV6-5 and TRBJ2-5; D gene ambiguous. Germline CDR1 reads MNHEY; CDR2 reads SVGAGI. The CDR3 runs 11 residues. The V gene lost 6 bases and the J gene lost 9 bases, with 11 bases spanning the gap. CDR3 loop: CASSLFNAQYF. The CDR3 nucleotides read TGTGCCAGCAGCCTATTTAACGCCCAGTACTTC.

The rearrangement links TRBV13 to TRBJ2-7; unclear D gene. Trimming removed 0 bases from V and 4 bases from J, with 10 bases in between. The CDR3 contains 14 residues. Germline-derived CDR1 and CDR2 are PRHDT and FYEKMQ (reference sequence). CDR3 sequence reads: CASSLGPVVYEQYF. The DNA of the CDR3 is TGTGCCAGCAGCTTAGGACCAGTCGTGTACGAGCAGTACTTC.

The V and J genes are TRBV18 and TRBJ2-5, with 8 nucleotides matching TRBD1. The CDR3 loop spans 13 amino acids. CDR1 is KGHSH, CDR2 LQKENI, per germline. The V and J ends lost 5 bases and 1 base, in that order; junction bases with no gene match: 0. The CDR3 DNA reads as TGTGCCAGCTCAACAGGGGGCCAAGAGACCCAGTACTTC. Translated: CASSTGGQETQYF.

The chain employs TRBV25-1 and TRBJ1-2, with 9 bases that match TRBD1. The CDR3 spans 16 residues. V shed 3 bases, J shed 7 bases, and the junction held 12 bases outside the gene matches. CDR1 and CDR2 (germline): MGHDK, SYGVNS. This chain's CDR3 is CASSDDRTGEMSGYTF. CDR3 DNA sequence: TGTGCCAGCAGTGATGATCGGACAGGGGAGATGAGTGGCTACACCTTC.

This chain connects TRBV27 to TRBJ2-7; 7 bases map to TRBD2. CDR1 MNHEY and CDR2 SMNVEV come from the germline V gene (reference sequence). This CDR3 spans 20 amino acids. Germline trimming cut 5 bases from V and 3 bases from J; bases unmatched to any gene: 25. The CDR3 DNA sequence: TGTGCCAGCAGTCCCCGGACTTTAGCGGGCCCGTCGGGACGGGGCTACGAGCAGTACTTC. The encoded protein is CASSPRTLAGPSGRGYEQYF.

V is TRBV7-9 and J is TRBJ1-6; unclear D gene. The CDR3 consists of 16 residues. Germline CDR1 reads SEHNR; CDR2 reads FQNEAQ (reference sequence). V dropped 5 bases and J dropped 0 bases, with 11 bases sitting between them. In DNA, the CDR3 is TGTGCCAGCAGCCCCGTGGGGAGCTCCTATAATTCACCCCTCCACTTT. The encoded protein is CASSPVGSSYNSPLHF.

This chain links TRBV5-1 with TRBJ2-7; 9 bases agree with TRBD1. CDR3 length equals 15 residues. After removal of 4 bases from V and 5 bases from J, the junction contained 10 bases not matched to a gene. In germline, CDR1 is SGHRS, CDR2 YFSETQ. The CDR3 here is CASSIGDRDIHEQYF. The CDR3 nucleotides read TGCGCCAGCAGCATAGGGGACAGGGACATCCACGAGCAGTACTTC. The full variable domain, its missing parts supplied by reference TRBV5-1 and TRBJ2-7, is KAGVTQTPRYLIKTRGQQVTLSCSPISGHRSVSWYQQTPGQGLQFLFEYFSETQRNKGNFPGRFSGRQFSNSRSEMNVSTLELGDSALYLCASSIGDRDIHEQYFGPGTRLTVT.

V is TRBV28 and J is TRBJ1-1, with 9 bases identical to TRBD1. Germline V gives CDR1 MDHEN, CDR2 SYDVKM. The junction had 8 bases not matched to a gene; V was cut back by 5 bases and J by 10 bases. The CDR3 contains 13 residues. CDR3 sequence reads: CASSTPGQGRAFF. CDR3 sequence (DNA): TGTGCCAGCAGTACACCGGGACAGGGACGAGCTTTCTTT.

The rearrangement joins TRBV7-2 to TRBJ2-5; a possible D gene is TRBD1 (6 bases). V was trimmed by 2 bases and J by 4 bases, leaving 8 bases between them. The CDR3 loop spans 13 amino acids. CDR1 and CDR2 (germline): SGHTA, FQGNSA. The CDR3 sequence is CASSLTGLETQYF. The CDR3 DNA is TGTGCCAGCAGCTTAACAGGGTTAGAGACCCAGTACTTC.

The J gene is TRBJ2-2, the V gene TRBV6-5, with TRBD2 matching over 9 bases. CDR1 and CDR2 from the germline V gene are MNHEY and SVGAGI. J lost 8 bases, V lost 0 bases, and 1 base had no gene match. The CDR3 has 14 amino acids. DNA of the CDR3: TGTGCCAGCAGTTACTCGCGGGGGGGTGGGGAGCTGTTTTTT. It is translated as CASSYSRGGGELFF.

This chain links TRBV19 with TRBJ1-1, with D maybe TRBD1 (6 bases). The germline gives CDR1 LNHDA, CDR2 SQIVND (reference sequence). V lost 10 bases and J 0 bases, leaving 12 bases between the germline ends. There are 13 residues in the CDR3. CDR3 protein: CAIRGGMNTEAFF. DNA for the CDR3: TGTGCCATTCGGGGGGGCATGAACACTGAAGCTTTCTTT.

The chain employs TRBV6-1 and TRBJ1-6, with D possibly matching TRBD1 (6 bases). CDR3 length: 16 amino acids. Germline V CDR1 and CDR2: MNHNS, SASEGT. With 1 base removed from V and 6 bases from J, the gap between germline ends came to 13 bases. CDR3 sequence reads: CASSEVKGVVNSPLHF. DNA for the CDR3: TGTGCCAGCAGTGAAGTGAAGGGGGTGGTTAATTCACCCCTCCACTTT.

This chain connects TRBV2 to TRBJ1-1; D is perhaps TRBD1 (6 bases). The germline V and J ends were trimmed by 2 bases and 1 base, with 11 bases remaining between them. The length of the CDR3 is 15 residues. The V gene's germline CDR1 is SNHLY and CDR2 FYNNEI. The CDR3 region is CASSERGGENTEAFF. Written as DNA, the CDR3 is TGTGCCAGCAGTGAAAGGGGGGGGGAGAACACTGAAGCTTTCTTT.

This chain connects TRBV28 to TRBJ2-7; 7 nucleotides align to TRBD1. V lost 5 bases and J lost 3; bases outside the gene matches: 7. Germline V gene sequence: CDR1 MDHEN, CDR2 SYDVKM. This CDR3 region has 14 residues. CDR3 amino acids: CASSRTGLGYEQYF. The CDR3 DNA reads as TGTGCCAGCAGTCGGACAGGATTAGGCTACGAGCAGTACTTC.

This sequence joins TRBV18 and TRBJ1-1, with unresolved D. CDR1 KGHSH and CDR2 LQKENI come from the germline V gene. The CDR3 extends over 14 amino acids. V shed 0 bases and J shed 7 bases, with 12 bases lying between them. Here the CDR3 DNA reads TGTGCCAGCTCACCACCGGTTAGGGAGGGTGAAGCTTTCTTT. Its translation: CASSPPVREGEAFF.